This T cell receptor beta chain came from a study of T cell repertoires in ileal Crohn's disease. TCRdb keeps only in-frame clones here, not all; method: immunoSEQ multiplex PCR. The table records about 10,000 clones, over 65% of them present only once. Trimming took 4 bases from V and 4 from J; bases not matched to a gene: 8. CDR1 SGHRS and CDR2 YFSETQ come from the germline V gene. The CDR3 extends over 14 amino acids. As for this clone: As yet, its antigen is unknown.

Notes on the study in general: All patients with clonality above 26.8% had endoscopic recurrence.

Time point described: neoterminal ileum biopsy at postoperative endoscopy, about 6 months after surgery. The sequence was collected from an adult with Crohn's disease. The sequencing input was ileal tissue. This chain connects TRBV5-1 to TRBJ2-7; 7 nucleotides match TRBD1. CDR3 DNA: TGCGCCAGCAGCGTCTCAGGGGGAGCGTACGAGCAGTACTTC. It encodes CASSVSGGAYEQYF.